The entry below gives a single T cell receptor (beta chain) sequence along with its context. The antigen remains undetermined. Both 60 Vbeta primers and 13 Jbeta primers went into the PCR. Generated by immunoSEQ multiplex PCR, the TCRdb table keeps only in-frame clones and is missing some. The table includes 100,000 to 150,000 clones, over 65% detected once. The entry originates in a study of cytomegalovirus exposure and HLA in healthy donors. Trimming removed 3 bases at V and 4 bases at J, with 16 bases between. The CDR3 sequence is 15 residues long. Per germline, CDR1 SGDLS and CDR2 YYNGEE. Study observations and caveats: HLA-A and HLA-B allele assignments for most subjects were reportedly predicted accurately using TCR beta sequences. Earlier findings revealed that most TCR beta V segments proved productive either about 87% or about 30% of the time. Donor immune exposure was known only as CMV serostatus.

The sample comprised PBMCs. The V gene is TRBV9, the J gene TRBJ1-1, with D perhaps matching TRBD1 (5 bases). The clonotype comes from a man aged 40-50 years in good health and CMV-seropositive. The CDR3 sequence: CASSANNQGFTEAFF. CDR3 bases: TGTGCCAGCAGCGCTAATAACCAGGGATTCACTGAAGCTTTCTTT.